This T cell receptor (beta chain) stems from a study of T-cell reconstitution after alpha-beta-depleted transplantation in children. With 1 base removed from V and 4 bases from J, the gap between germline ends came to 14 bases. The V gene's germline CDR1 is SSHAT and CDR2 FNYEAQ (reference sequence). The CDR3 is 16 amino acids. As it was prepared, the TCRbeta library received unique molecular identifiers. TCRdb used MiXCR to reprocess the PCR reads, holding one entry per CDR3 protein. The sample has a few hundred thousand distinct CDR3 sequences; 20% to 30% are singletons. Study-wide results and caveats: By one year post-transplant, T-cell counts and diversity largely arose from T cells that were newly produced.

The sample holds many counts of this clonotype. The antigen remains unidentified. The sample consisted of PBMCs, taken before TCRalphabeta/CD19-depleted stem cell transplant. The source of this sequence is a girl aged 2-10 years with Fanconi anemia, due to receive a stem cell transplant. V and J are TRBV7-7 and TRBJ2-1; TRBD1 or TRBD2 may be the D gene (5 bases each). CDR3 protein: CASSLEVDGAYNEQFF. DNA for the CDR3: TGTGCCAGCAGCTTAGAGGTTGACGGGGCTTACAATGAGCAGTTCTTC.